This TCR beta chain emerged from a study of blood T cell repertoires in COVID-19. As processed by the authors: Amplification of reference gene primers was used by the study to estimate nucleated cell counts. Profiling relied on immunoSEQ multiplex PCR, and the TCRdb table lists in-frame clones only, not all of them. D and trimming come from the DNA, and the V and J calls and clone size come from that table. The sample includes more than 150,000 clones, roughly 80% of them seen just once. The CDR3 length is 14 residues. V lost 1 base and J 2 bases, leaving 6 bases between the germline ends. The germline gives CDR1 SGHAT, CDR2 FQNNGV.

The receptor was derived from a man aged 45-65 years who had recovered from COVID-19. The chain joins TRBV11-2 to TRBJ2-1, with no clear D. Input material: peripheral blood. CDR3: CASSLAGPYNEQFF. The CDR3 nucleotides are TGTGCCAGCAGCTTAGCGGGTCCCTACAATGAGCAGTTCTTC.